These 31 T cell receptor beta chains came from one sample sequenced in a study of CD8+CD57+ T cells in acquired aplastic anemia. The patients chosen for sequencing had shown expansion of CD8+CD57+ cells (detected by flow cytometry). Researchers used genomic DNA as the template to profile TCR beta VDJ and CDR3. In TCRdb, the reads were re-called with MiXCR into one record per CDR3 protein. The sample holds around 200,000 distinct CDR3 sequences; around 50% are singletons and the top ten take 13%. The material sequenced was sorted CD4+, CD8+, or CD8+CD57+ T cells (not recorded which) from PBMCs. The receptors come from a human donor with aplastic anemia.

This clonotype was counted many times. The V and J genes are TRBV24-1 and TRBJ2-3; 8 bases align to TRBD2. J gave up 2 bases and V 2 bases, and 5 bases lay outside the gene matches. The germline gives CDR1 KGHDR, CDR2 SFDVKD. CDR3 length equals 16 residues. CDR3 bases: TGTGCCACCAGTGATTCGCGGGGGGCCTACACAGATACGCAGTATTTT. This sequence encodes CATSDSRGAYTDTQYF.

There are a few counts of this clonotype. A clone one base away is much larger, so this may be a read error. The chain is built from TRBV5-6 and TRBJ1-5; no clear D. The CDR3 runs 12 residues. The V end lost 3 bases, the J end lost 7 bases, and 8 bases lay between the germline ends. CDR1 and CDR2 from the germline V gene are SGHDT and YYEEEE. The CDR3: CASSSGVQPQHF. CDR3 nucleotide sequence: TGTGCCAGCAGCTCGGGTGTCCAGCCCCAGCATTTT.

In regard to this clonotype: One base away lies a much larger clone, so this may be a sequencing read error. CDR3 in DNA: TGCAGTGCTAAAAGACAGGGGGCGGGTAATGAAAAACTGTCTTTT. Protein product: CSAKRQGAGNEKLSF. The chain uses TRBV20-1 and TRBJ1-4, with 10 bases that match TRBD1. The CDR3 length is 15 residues. Looked up from germline, CDR1 is DFQATT and CDR2 is SNEGSKA (reference sequence).

The chain carries TRBV27 and TRBJ2-7; 7 bases match TRBD1. Trimming removed 6 bases from V and 4 bases from J; junction bases left unmatched: 9. This CDR3 comprises 14 residues. CDR1 MNHEY and CDR2 SMNVEV come from the germline V gene (reference sequence). The CDR3 is CASRPGTANYEQYF. In nucleotides, the CDR3 is TGTGCCAGCAGACCCGGGACAGCAAATTACGAGCAGTACTTC.

V is TRBV10-3 and J is TRBJ2-5; 9 nucleotides agree with TRBD1. V was pared by 2 bases and J by 3 bases, with 4 bases of the junction left unmatched. The germline gives CDR1 ENHRY, CDR2 SYGVKD. This CDR3 region has 15 residues. CDR3 DNA sequence: TGTGCCATCAGTGAGGGCACAGGGGGCGAAGAGACCCAGTACTTC. Translating gives CAISEGTGGEETQYF.

This clonotype was observed many times. The J gene is TRBJ1-1, the V gene TRBV20-1; no reliable D call. The CDR3 length is 12 residues. CDR1 DFQATT and CDR2 SNEGSKA come from the germline V gene (reference sequence). Trimming stripped 3 bases from V and 5 bases from J, with 10 bases between. The CDR3 region is CSASREGTEAFF. The CDR3 DNA sequence: TGCAGTGCTAGTAGGGAAGGGACTGAAGCTTTCTTT.

V and J are TRBV30 and TRBJ1-3; D is uncertain. Germline CDR1 GTSNPN, CDR2 SVGIG (reference sequence). The CDR3 sequence is 13 residues long. V lost 3 bases, J lost 3 bases, and 9 bases lay in between. The CDR3 DNA reads as TGTGCCTGGAGGTTAACGGGTGGAAACACCATATATTTT. Its translation: CAWRLTGGNTIYF.

Note on this clonotype: At one of its ends the junction is not consistent with the germline gene, which may arise from a read error. The chain couples TRBV5-1 to TRBJ2-2; 10 positions agree with TRBD1. This CDR3 comprises 16 residues. CDR1 and CDR2 (germline): SGHRS, YFSETQ. The CDR3 nucleotides read TGCGCCAGCAGCATGACCCGGGACAGGGGCGTCGGGGAGCTGTTGTTT. It is translated as CASSMTRDRGVGELLF.

Comment on this clonotype: The missing conserved phenylalanine or tryptophan at the end of this CDR3 makes a read error likely. It is unclear where the CDR3 begins or ends on the DNA, so no DNA is shown, and the CDR3 is as TCRdb lists it. The rearrangement uses TRBV19 and TRBJ2-7. CDR1 is LNHDA and CDR2 is SQIVND in the germline V gene (reference sequence). The CDR3 spans 8 amino acids, including both terminal residues. This CDR3 reads CASRVSGQ.

This clonotype was seen more than once but under ten times. This chain joins TRBV27 and TRBJ2-3; possible D gene TRBD1, 5 bases. This CDR3 region has 15 residues. The V and J ends lost 2 bases and 0 bases respectively, with 9 bases between them. Germline lookup yields CDR1 MNHEY and CDR2 SMNVEV (reference sequence). CDR3 loop: CASSLNRPSTDTQYF. The CDR3 DNA reads as TGTGCCAGCAGTTTAAACAGGCCTAGCACAGATACGCAGTATTTT.

Ten or more counts support this clonotype. The chain recombines TRBV29-1 with TRBJ2-7; 10 bases are a match to TRBD1. Trimming cost V 6 bases and J 1 base; bases outside gene matches: 9. The CDR3 covers 15 residues. From germline, CDR1 is SQVTM and CDR2 ANQGSEA. For the CDR3, the DNA is TGCAGCGTCGACCCGGGACAGGGGCCTTCCTACGAGCAGTACTTC. Protein: CSVDPGQGPSYEQYF.

The gene calls are TRBV7-9 and TRBJ1-1, with D unclear. The germline V gene encodes CDR1 SEHNR and CDR2 FQNEAQ (reference sequence). V lost 5 bases and J lost 8, with 12 bases in between. CDR3 length equals 12 residues. The CDR3 sequence is CASSPLRSEAFF. The CDR3 nucleotides read TGTGCCAGCAGCCCGCTCAGGTCCGAAGCTTTCTTT.

V is TRBV7-9 and J is TRBJ1-1; D gene unclear. In germline, CDR1 is SEHNR, CDR2 FQNEAQ (reference sequence). The CDR3 is 14 amino acids. The V end lost 6 bases, the J end lost 6 bases, and 17 bases lay between the germline ends. The CDR3 nucleotides read TGTGCCAGCAGTTTGTCAAGGTTGTTGGCTGAAGCTTTCTTT. Residues: CASSLSRLLAEAFF.

The table lists this clonotype with many counts. The chain links TRBV4-2 to TRBJ2-7; D is uncertain. CDR1 and CDR2 (germline): LGHNA, YNFKEQ. Trimming removed 0 bases from V and 2 bases from J, with 11 bases in between. The length of the CDR3 is 15 residues. CDR3 sequence reads: CASSQDLGITYEQYF. CDR3 coding DNA: TGTGCCAGCAGCCAAGATCTGGGGATAACCTACGAGCAGTACTTC.

Ten or more counts support this clonotype. The rearrangement joins TRBV10-3 to TRBJ1-6, with TRBD1 matching 7 bases. The CDR3 contains 13 residues. CDR1 ENHRY and CDR2 SYGVKD come from the germline V gene. V lost 7 bases to trimming and J lost 7 bases; unmatched junction nucleotides: 4. The CDR3 spells CAITQGGNSPLHF. CDR3 bases: TGTGCCATCACCCAGGGGGGGAATTCACCCCTCCACTTT.

J is TRBJ2-7 and V is TRBV19; D might be TRBD2 (6 bases). This CDR3 is 15 amino acids long. CDR1 is LNHDA, CDR2 SQIVND, per germline (reference sequence). The germline V and J ends were trimmed by 3 bases and 5 bases, with 17 bases remaining between them. In DNA, the CDR3 is TGTGCCAGTAGTATCGCCCGGGGCCGCGGGAACGAGCAGTACTTC. It encodes CASSIARGRGNEQYF.

This clonotype was counted ten times or more. V is TRBV24-1 and J is TRBJ2-5, with D perhaps being TRBD1 or TRBD2 (5 bases each). Germline-derived CDR1 and CDR2 are KGHDR and SFDVKD. The length of the CDR3 is 15 residues. The germline V and J ends were trimmed by 3 bases and 2 bases, with 12 bases remaining between them. The CDR3 loop reads CATSDVPGPQETQYF. The CDR3 DNA follows: TGTGCCACCAGTGATGTGCCGGGGCCACAAGAGACCCAGTACTTC.

The V and J genes are TRBV12-3 or TRBV12-4 and TRBJ2-1; 7 bases align to TRBD2. V shed 6 bases and J 0 bases; nucleotides not matched to a gene: 5. CDR3 size: 15 residues. The chain's CDR3 is CASRPQRGSYNEQFF. CDR3 nucleotides: TGTGCCAGCAGACCACAGCGGGGCTCCTACAATGAGCAGTTCTTC.

This clonotype was recorded many times. V gene TRBV5-5 combines with J gene TRBJ1-2; D unclear. V gave up 3 bases and J gave up 4 bases, with 16 bases separating them. The CDR3 has 15 residues. CDR1 SGHKS and CDR2 YYEKEE come from the germline V gene (reference sequence). In nucleotides, the CDR3 is TGTGCCAGCAGCTGGTCCCGGGGATCGATCTATGGCTACACCTTC. It codes for CASSWSRGSIYGYTF.

This clonotype was counted at least ten times. The chain recombines TRBV29-1 with TRBJ1-1; D perhaps matches TRBD1 (5 bases). V dropped 7 bases and J dropped 3 bases, with 12 bases sitting between them. Germline V gene sequence: CDR1 SQVTM, CDR2 ANQGSEA. CDR3 length: 12 residues. The CDR3 region is CSAFQGYTEAFF. CDR3 nucleotide sequence: TGCAGCGCTTTCCAGGGATACACTGAAGCTTTCTTT.

V and J are TRBV3-1 and TRBJ2-2; 15 nucleotides line up with TRBD2. Trimming cost V 4 bases and J 4 bases; bases outside gene matches: 4. Germline CDR1 is LGHDT and CDR2 is YNNKEL (reference sequence). The CDR3 covers 17 residues. This CDR3 reads CASSRTSGGAGTGELFF. The CDR3 DNA is TGTGCCAGCAGCCGGACTAGCGGGGGGGCAGGCACCGGGGAGCTGTTTTTT.

The sample holds a few counts of this clonotype. The chain carries TRBV19 and TRBJ1-6; 7 bases map to TRBD1. Germline CDR1 and CDR2: LNHDA and SQIVND (reference sequence). The ends lost 5 bases at V and 4 bases at J; junction bases unmatched: 2. The CDR3 runs 14 residues. As DNA, the CDR3 is TGTGCCAGTAGTGAGGGACAGTATAATTCACCCCTCCACTTT. Its translation is CASSEGQYNSPLHF.

The genes are TRBV24-1 and TRBJ2-7, with TRBD1 matching 10 bases. The V gene's germline CDR1 is KGHDR and CDR2 SFDVKD. V lost 8 bases and J lost 1; bases outside the gene matches: 19. This CDR3 is 19 amino acids long. The CDR3 DNA reads as TGTGCCACCAACGACAGGGGGCCTTATCTCACCCGCCATTCCTACGAGCAGTACTTC. Protein sequence: CATNDRGPYLTRHSYEQYF.

V is TRBV29-1 and J is TRBJ2-7; D unclear. Germline CDR1 reads SQVTM; CDR2 reads ANQGSEA. The CDR3 sequence is 14 residues long. V was cut by 4 bases and J by 0 bases, with 13 bases left in between. CDR3 bases: TGCAGCGTTGGCCCTCCTGGGGACTCCTACGAGCAGTACTTC. Translation: CSVGPPGDSYEQYF.

Note on this clonotype: This may stem from a read error, because a much larger clone lies one nucleotide away. The gene calls are TRBV2 and TRBJ2-1, with TRBD1 as a possible D gene (5 bases). The germline V gene encodes CDR1 SNHLY and CDR2 FYNNEI. The CDR3 runs to 14 residues. The V end was cut by 5 bases, the J end by 11 bases, with 19 bases between. This CDR3 is CASSLGQGRDKQFF. The DNA for the CDR3 is TGTGCCAGCAGTTTAGGGCAGGGAAGGGATAAGCAGTTCTTC.

The genes are TRBV2 and TRBJ1-5; 11 positions match TRBD1. The germline gives CDR1 SNHLY, CDR2 FYNNEI. The CDR3 length is 18 residues. Unmatched junction bases numbered 10, after V lost 6 bases and J lost 0 bases. CDR3 in amino acids: CASSPGTGGWLSNQPQHF. CDR3 nucleotide sequence: TGTGCCAGCAGCCCCGGGACAGGGGGATGGCTTAGCAATCAGCCCCAGCATTTT.

The rearrangement links TRBV29-1 to TRBJ2-7, with 7 bases matching TRBD2. V gave up 1 base and J gave up 4 bases; unmatched junction bases: 13. Germline loops: CDR1 SQVTM, CDR2 ANQGSEA. This CDR3 region has 16 residues. The CDR3 bases are TGCAGCGTTGAAGTGGGGCATCTCGGGGGGAGGTACGAGCAGTACTTC. It codes for CSVEVGHLGGRYEQYF.

V gene TRBV18 combines with J gene TRBJ1-2; D might be TRBD1 (5 bases). There are 15 residues in the CDR3. V dropped 5 bases and J dropped 3 bases, with 16 bases sitting between them. Germline values: CDR1 KGHSH, CDR2 LQKENI. The CDR3 nucleotides are TGTGCCAGCTCATCAGGGCGGGGGGTCCACTATGGCTACACCTTC. Translation gives CASSSGRGVHYGYTF.

The rearrangement links TRBV12-5 to TRBJ1-1, with 9 bases lining up with TRBD1. The germline V gene has CDR1 LGHNT and CDR2 FRNRAP. The J segment lost 1 base and the V segment lost 5 bases, leaving 5 bases of the junction unmatched. This CDR3 is built from 15 residues. CDR3 in amino acids: CASGPDRGSNTEAFF. The CDR3 DNA is TGTGCTAGTGGTCCGGACAGGGGATCGAACACTGAAGCTTTCTTT. The whole variable domain, remainder taken from reference TRBV12-5 and TRBJ1-1, is DARVTQTPRHKVTEMGQEVTMRCQPILGHNTVFWYRQTMMQGLELLAYFRNRAPLDDSGMPKDRFSAEMPDATLATLKIQPSEPRDSAVYFCASGPDRGSNTEAFFGQGTRLTVV.

The chain recombines TRBV7-6 with TRBJ2-1, with 9 bases aligning to TRBD1. J was trimmed by 7 bases and V by 5 bases; bases with no gene match: 9. Germline values: CDR1 SGHVS, CDR2 FNYEAQ. This CDR3 spans 15 amino acids. The CDR3 DNA sequence: TGTGCCAGCAGCCGTCGGCGGGACAGGGATAATGAGCAGTTCTTC. Its translation is CASSRRRDRDNEQFF.

Ten or more counts support this clonotype. The genes are TRBV10-3 and TRBJ2-1; either TRBD1 or TRBD2 may supply D (5 bases each). The CDR3 runs to 14 residues. The V gene lost 2 bases and the J gene lost 5 bases, with 10 bases spanning the gap. In germline, CDR1 is ENHRY, CDR2 SYGVKD. This CDR3 is CAISEMGRNNEQFF. CDR3 bases: TGTGCCATCAGTGAGATGGGACGAAACAATGAGCAGTTCTTC.